This is a list of T cell receptor beta chains from one sample in a study of blood T cell repertoires in COVID-19. TCRdb's table, derived via immunoSEQ multiplex PCR, lists solely in-frame clones and lacks some. Of 90,000 to 110,000 clones listed, 75% to 85% are singletons. Sequencing was carried out using peripheral blood. These receptors were obtained from a woman aged 80 or over with active or convalescent COVID-19. Each CDR3 is given with its conserved first and last residue. A D gene is named only where the DNA matches it firmly. A clone size is listed for some rows: how often the clone was seen (once, few, many), or a class if it is expanded.

d_call: TRBD1
v_call: TRBV19
clone_size: -
j_call: TRBJ1-2
cdr3_nt: TGTGCCAGTAGTCCGGGACAGGGAGGCTATGGCTACACCTTC
cdr3_aa: CASSPGQGGYGYTF

d_call: TRBD1
v_call: TRBV5-6
clone_size: -
j_call: TRBJ1-6
cdr3_nt: TGTGCCAGCAGCTCGAGGCTACAGGGGTCACCCCTCCACTTT
cdr3_aa: CASSSRLQGSPLHF

d_call: TRBD1
v_call: TRBV7-8
clone_size: -
j_call: TRBJ1-2
cdr3_nt: TGTGCCAGCAGCTCGTCGACAGGGGGCGCGGGCGGCTACACCTTC
cdr3_aa: CASSSSTGGAGGYTF

d_call: TRBD1
v_call: TRBV5-1
clone_size: -
j_call: TRBJ2-7
cdr3_nt: TGCGCCAGCAGCTTGCGCAGAGGGGCAGGGGGCGCGTCCGAGCAGTACTTC
cdr3_aa: CASSLRRGAGGASEQYF

d_call: TRBD1
v_call: TRBV7-9
clone_size: -
j_call: TRBJ2-1
cdr3_nt: TGTGCCAGCAGCTTAGGCCCAAGACAGGGGAGCTCCTACAATGAGCAGTTCTTC
cdr3_aa: CASSLGPRQGSSYNEQFF

d_call: -
v_call: TRBV19
clone_size: -
j_call: TRBJ1-4
cdr3_nt: TGTGCCAGTAGTGGCGGGGTAACTAATGAAAAACTGTTTTTT
cdr3_aa: CASSGGVTNEKLFF

d_call: -
v_call: TRBV15
clone_size: -
j_call: TRBJ1-5
cdr3_nt: TGTGCCACCAGCAGATCGGGGGATGGTATTCAGCCCCAGCATTTT
cdr3_aa: CATSRSGDGIQPQHF

d_call: TRBD2
v_call: TRBV7-2
clone_size: -
j_call: TRBJ2-3
cdr3_nt: TGTGCCAGCAGCCGCCTCAGGACTAGCGGGAGTAGAGGCACAGATACGCAGTATTTT
cdr3_aa: CASSRLRTSGSRGTDTQYF

d_call: -
v_call: TRBV7-8
clone_size: once
j_call: TRBJ2-1
cdr3_nt: TGTGCCAGCAGCTTATGGGGGGGCGGGAGTGGAAATGAGCAGTTCTTC
cdr3_aa: CASSLWGGGSGNEQFF

d_call: TRBD2
v_call: TRBV18
clone_size: once
j_call: TRBJ2-2
cdr3_nt: TGTGCCAGCTCAATGACTAGCTTACGATCCGGGGAGCTGTTTTTT
cdr3_aa: CASSMTSLRSGELFF

d_call: TRBD1
v_call: TRBV4-1
clone_size: -
j_call: TRBJ2-7
cdr3_nt: TGCGCCAGCAGCCAAGAATGGCAGGGGGCCTCCTACGAGCAGTACTTC
cdr3_aa: CASSQEWQGASYEQYF

d_call: -
v_call: TRBV28
clone_size: -
j_call: TRBJ1-6
cdr3_nt: TGTGCCAGCAGTTCTCAAGTCAGCTCCTATAATTCACCCCTCCACTTT
cdr3_aa: CASSSQVSSYNSPLHF

d_call: TRBD2
v_call: TRBV6-1
clone_size: -
j_call: TRBJ2-5
cdr3_nt: TGTGCCAGCAGTGAATCCCACCTGAGCGGGAGGGCTGAGACCCAGTACTTC
cdr3_aa: CASSESHLSGRAETQYF

d_call: -
v_call: TRBV6-1
clone_size: few
j_call: TRBJ2-7
cdr3_nt: TGTGCCAGCAGTGACGGCTCGGGTGGTCTGAACGAGCAGTACTTC
cdr3_aa: CASSDGSGGLNEQYF

d_call: -
v_call: TRBV2
clone_size: -
j_call: TRBJ1-1
cdr3_nt: TGTGCCAGCAGCTTACAGAACACTGAAGCTTTCTTT
cdr3_aa: CASSLQNTEAFF

d_call: -
v_call: TRBV5-4
clone_size: -
j_call: TRBJ2-5
cdr3_nt: TGTGCCAGCAGTAAACAGGGGGGGGAGACCCAGTACTTC
cdr3_aa: CASSKQGGETQYF

d_call: TRBD2
v_call: TRBV11-2
clone_size: once
j_call: TRBJ2-3
cdr3_nt: TGTGCCAGCAGCGGGACTAGCGGGAGCACAGATACGCAGTATTTT
cdr3_aa: CASSGTSGSTDTQYF